The clone carrying this T cell receptor (beta chain) was picked up many times. The antigen remains undetermined. CDR3 length: 14 residues. The ends were cut back, 3 bases at V and 3 bases at J, with 14 bases in the middle. Looked up from germline, CDR1 is DFQATT and CDR2 is SNEGSKA (reference sequence). This record belongs to a study of neurological immune-mediated disorders. Overall study results and limits: The level of TCR clonal expansion was highest in patients with HTLV-1-associated myelopathy and lowest in multiple sclerosis, where it fell below the level seen in healthy controls. The phylogenetic placement of 18 of 34 multiple sclerosis patients' repertoires in one related-CDR3 cluster constitutes a possible signature.

Each TCR transcript was tagged with a 10-nucleotide random UMI during 5'RACE. In TCRdb, the 5' RACE reads were re-called with MiXCR into one record per CDR3 protein. This sample has approximately 130,000 distinct CDR3 sequences, with approximately 3.2% found just once. This chain uses TRBV20-1 with TRBJ1-2; D ambiguous. This TCR came from a woman in her thirties with multiple sclerosis. The specimen was PBMCs. The CDR3 DNA follows: TGCAGTGCTAGCCCTCGGGAGGGCTACTATGGCTACACCTTC. Translated: CSASPREGYYGYTF.